This TCR beta chain emerged from a study of identical twins (dated by TCRdb to about 2016). Turning to the overall study: TCR alpha and beta repertoires from monozygotic twins, unrelated adults of various ages and cord blood were deep-sequenced to test whether fetal clonotypes persist. Replicate twin experiments were performed at different times using different library preparation protocols to rule out contamination.

Receptor amplification or capture employed 5' RACE. The data were produced on an Illumina HiSeq 2000. Template switching introduced a universal primer binding site; the final cDNA contained a unique molecular identifier, enabling accurate counting of TCR cDNA molecules. Specific primers in the conserved constant-segment region were used to synthesize first-strand cDNA for TCR alpha and beta chains. Each cDNA library was double barcoded, with a SMART-Mk sample barcode plus Illumina barcodes, to control for contamination. TruSeq adapter sequences, together with Illumina sample barcodes, were added in two successive PCR steps. Sequencing of the TCR alpha and beta cDNA libraries was done on the Illumina HiSeq platform using custom primers. On the authors' methods: MiGEC processed the raw reads to extract unique molecular identifiers, while MiXCR was used to determine the CDR3 positions. Recombination models were inferred per individual with the repgenHMM and IGoR tools using an EM algorithm. Shared clonotypes were analyzed with the tcR package in R, and sharing was normalized by the product of cloneset sizes. To study raw recombination without the effects of thymic and clonal selection, out-of-frame nonproductive sequences were analyzed. Through fastp at Q25 and MiXCR, TCRdb rebuilt clones from the public reads, retaining in-frame beta chains. Each entry is one CDR3 protein sequence, shown with its most common DNA and genes. In this record, the V and J calls reflect TCRdb's handling and not the investigators' own analysis. This sample holds roughly 720,000 distinct CDR3 sequences; 18% were observed only once. 10% to 15% of the sample belongs to the ten largest clones.

About this clonotype itself: The specificity of this receptor is unknown. No much larger clone is present one base from it, and per-base qualities are unavailable.

Every donor in the study was a healthy Caucasian. The twin cohort comprised three pairs of female monozygotic twins, all aged about 18 to 30 years. Peripheral blood mononuclear cells were used as the source from which RNA for TCR libraries was isolated. From the cysteine up to the phenylalanine, the CDR3 has a length of 14 residues. CDR3 DNA only is kept here, 42 bases in frame from base 1. The germline V gene (reference sequence) supplies CDR1 SEHNR and CDR2 FQNEAQ. Relative to germline, V is 3 bases shorter and J is 5 bases shorter, with 13 bases between their ends. Here is what the overall study found, with its caveats: Abundant cord blood beta clonotypes had fewer insertions, young adult naive repertoires showed a similar but weaker trend, and memory repertoires showed no such trend. Zero-insertion analyses could be partly confounded by invariant T cells such as MAIT and iNKT, although diverse VJ usage argued against such confounding for most clonotypes. In monozygotic twins, recombination models systematically underestimated out-of-frame TCR alpha sharing, but the models matched the sharing seen between unrelated individuals. Compared with coincidental sharing between unrelated individuals, out-of-frame TCR alpha sequences shared between twins had an excess of sequences with low generation probability. In beta out-of-frame sequences, excess twin sharing was weaker, because having fewer shared sequences lowered the signal-to-noise ratio. Because the same donors could not be followed over many years, conclusions were based on cross-sectional statistical analysis.

These data are also associated with another study on T cells expressing NK-cell markers. Reported in the second study: Three sorted T-cell subsets (CD3+CD56+NKG2C+, CD3+CD56+NKG2C- and CD3+CD56-NKG2C+) from seven to nine donors had their TCR beta-chain repertoires profiled. Of the eight sequenced donors, seven were found to be HCMV-seropositive and one was found to be HCMV-seronegative. To restrict sorting to alphabetaTCR-expressing T cells, an anti-gammadeltaTCR antibody was added in several experiments. In several donors, the dominant CD3+CD56+NKG2C+ clonotypes ranked among the top 10 CD8+ clonotypes, making up 1.0-7.0% of CD8+ T cells. Those dominant clonotypes were again the most abundant among CD3+CD56-NKG2C+ cells in a handful of donors, at roughly 25-65%. It remained unclear whether the expanded NKG2C-expressing T cell clones were specific for HCMV antigens. The eight sequenced donors were randomly selected healthy volunteers, three men and five women. A commercial ELISA kit detecting HCMV-specific IgG in serum was used to determine HCMV serostatus. For more than five donors, bulk peripheral blood T-cell repertoires were also sequenced from unsorted PBMC. Reads were demultiplexed and grouped by UMI with MIGEC, and clonotypes were assembled and quantified with MiTCR. To remove erroneous sequences, TCR cDNA sequences were retained only when supported by two or more reads. The tcR package was used for downstream repertoire analysis, and clonotypes were matched across fractions by CDR3 nucleotide sequence plus V segment. VDJmatch was used to annotate antigen specificity against VDJdb, with one amino acid substitution in CDR3 permitted.

Material: PBMCs. The V and J genes are TRBV7-9 and TRBJ1-1, with a tentative D gene TRBD1 over 5 matching bases. This sequence was found in a young woman in good health. In nucleotides, the sequence is TGTGCCAGCAGCTTTCCAGGGACGTGGACTGAAGCTTTCTTT. Its translation is CASSFPGTWTEAFF.